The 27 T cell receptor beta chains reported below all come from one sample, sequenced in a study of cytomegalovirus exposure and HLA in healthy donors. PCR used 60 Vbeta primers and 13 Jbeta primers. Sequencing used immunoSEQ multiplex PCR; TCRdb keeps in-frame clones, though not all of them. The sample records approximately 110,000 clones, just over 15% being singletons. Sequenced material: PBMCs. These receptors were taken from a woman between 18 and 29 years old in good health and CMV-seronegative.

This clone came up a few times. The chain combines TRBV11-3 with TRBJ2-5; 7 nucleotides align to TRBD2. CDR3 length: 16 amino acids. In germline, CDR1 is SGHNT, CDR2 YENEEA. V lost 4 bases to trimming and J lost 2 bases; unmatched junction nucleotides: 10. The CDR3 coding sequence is TGTGCCAGCAGCTCGGGGAGCGGGAACCCACAAGAGACCCAGTACTTC. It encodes CASSSGSGNPQETQYF.

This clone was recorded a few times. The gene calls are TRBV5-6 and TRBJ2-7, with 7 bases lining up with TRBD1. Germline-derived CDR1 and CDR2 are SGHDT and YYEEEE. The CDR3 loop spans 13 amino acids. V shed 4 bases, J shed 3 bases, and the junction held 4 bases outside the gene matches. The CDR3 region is CASSPGTVYEQYF. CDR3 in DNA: TGTGCCAGCAGCCCAGGGACAGTCTACGAGCAGTACTTC.

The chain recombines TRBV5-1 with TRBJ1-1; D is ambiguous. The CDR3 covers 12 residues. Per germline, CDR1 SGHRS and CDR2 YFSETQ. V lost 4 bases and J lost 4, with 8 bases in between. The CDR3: CASSPPGTEAFF. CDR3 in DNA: TGCGCCAGCAGCCCCCCAGGCACTGAAGCTTTCTTT.

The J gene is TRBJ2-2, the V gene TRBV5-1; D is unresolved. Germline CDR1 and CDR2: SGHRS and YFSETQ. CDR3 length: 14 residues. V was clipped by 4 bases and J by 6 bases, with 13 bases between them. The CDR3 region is CASSPPGRSGELFF. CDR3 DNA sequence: TGCGCCAGCAGCCCACCCGGCAGGTCCGGGGAGCTGTTTTTT. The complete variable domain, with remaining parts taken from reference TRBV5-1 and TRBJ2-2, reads KAGVTQTPRYLIKTRGQQVTLSCSPISGHRSVSWYQQTPGQGLQFLFEYFSETQRNKGNFPGRFSGRQFSNSRSEMNVSTLELGDSALYLCASSPPGRSGELFFGEGSRLTVL.

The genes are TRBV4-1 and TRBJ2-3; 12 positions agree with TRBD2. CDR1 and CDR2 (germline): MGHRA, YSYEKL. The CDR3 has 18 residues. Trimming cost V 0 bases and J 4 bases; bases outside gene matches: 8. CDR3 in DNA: TGCGCCAGCAGCCAAGAGGCTAGCGGGAGGGCCCAACCAGATACGCAGTATTTT. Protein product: CASSQEASGRAQPDTQYF.

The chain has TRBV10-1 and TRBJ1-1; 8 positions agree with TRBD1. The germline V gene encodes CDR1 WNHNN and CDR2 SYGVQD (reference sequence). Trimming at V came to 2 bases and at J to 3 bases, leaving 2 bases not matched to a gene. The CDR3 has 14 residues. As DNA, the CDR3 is TGCGCCAGCAGTGAGGGACAGGGTTACACTGAAGCTTTCTTT. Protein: CASSEGQGYTEAFF.

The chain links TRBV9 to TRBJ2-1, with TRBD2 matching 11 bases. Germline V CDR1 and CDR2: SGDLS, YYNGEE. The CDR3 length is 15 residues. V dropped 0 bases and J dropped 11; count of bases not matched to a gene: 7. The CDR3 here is CASSVEASGGRKQFF. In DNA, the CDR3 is TGTGCCAGCAGCGTAGAGGCTAGCGGGGGGAGGAAGCAGTTCTTC.

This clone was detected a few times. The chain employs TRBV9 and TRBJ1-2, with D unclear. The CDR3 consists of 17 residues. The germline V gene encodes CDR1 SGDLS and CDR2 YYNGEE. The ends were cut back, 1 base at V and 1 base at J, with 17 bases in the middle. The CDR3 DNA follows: TGTGCCAGCAGCGTACGGGCAGCTCCACTAGGTAACTATGGCTACACCTTC. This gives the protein CASSVRAAPLGNYGYTF.

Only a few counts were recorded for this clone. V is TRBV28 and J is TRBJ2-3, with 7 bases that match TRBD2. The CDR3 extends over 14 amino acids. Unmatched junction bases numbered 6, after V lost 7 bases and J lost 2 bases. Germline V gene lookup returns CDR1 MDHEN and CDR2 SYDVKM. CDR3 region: CASTGGRFTDTQYF. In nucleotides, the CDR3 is TGTGCCAGCACCGGGGGGAGGTTCACAGATACGCAGTATTTT.

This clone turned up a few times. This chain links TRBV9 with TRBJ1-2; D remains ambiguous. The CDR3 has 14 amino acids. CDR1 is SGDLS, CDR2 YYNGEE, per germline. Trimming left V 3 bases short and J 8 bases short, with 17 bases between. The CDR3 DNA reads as TGTGCCAGCAGCGCCCTTCCGCCAAACTCGGGCTACACCTTC. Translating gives CASSALPPNSGYTF.

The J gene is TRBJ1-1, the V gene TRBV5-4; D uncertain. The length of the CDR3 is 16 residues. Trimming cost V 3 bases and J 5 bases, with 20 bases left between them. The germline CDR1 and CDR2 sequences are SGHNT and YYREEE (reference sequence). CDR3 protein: CASSSSGLRARTEAFF. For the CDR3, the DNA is TGTGCCAGCAGCTCAAGCGGTCTCCGGGCCCGGACTGAAGCTTTCTTT.

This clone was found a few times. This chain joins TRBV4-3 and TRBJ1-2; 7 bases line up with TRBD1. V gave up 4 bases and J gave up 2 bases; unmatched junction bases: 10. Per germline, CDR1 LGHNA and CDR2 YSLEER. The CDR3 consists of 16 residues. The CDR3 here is CASSLVGTGANYGYTF. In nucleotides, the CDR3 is TGCGCCAGCAGCCTCGTCGGAACAGGGGCGAACTATGGCTACACCTTC.

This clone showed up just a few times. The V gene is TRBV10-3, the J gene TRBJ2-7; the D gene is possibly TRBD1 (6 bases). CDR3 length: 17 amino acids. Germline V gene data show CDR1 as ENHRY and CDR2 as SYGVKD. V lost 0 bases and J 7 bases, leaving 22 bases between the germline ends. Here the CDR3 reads CAISESAGALTPKEQYF. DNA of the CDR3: TGTGCCATCAGTGAGTCTGCAGGGGCACTGACTCCTAAGGAGCAGTACTTC.

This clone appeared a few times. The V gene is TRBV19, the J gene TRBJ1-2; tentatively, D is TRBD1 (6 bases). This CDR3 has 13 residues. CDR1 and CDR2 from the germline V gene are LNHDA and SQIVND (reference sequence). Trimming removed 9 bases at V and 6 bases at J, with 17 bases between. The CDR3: CASVQGQNDGYTF. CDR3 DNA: TGTGCCAGCGTACAGGGCCAGAACGATGGCTACACCTTC.

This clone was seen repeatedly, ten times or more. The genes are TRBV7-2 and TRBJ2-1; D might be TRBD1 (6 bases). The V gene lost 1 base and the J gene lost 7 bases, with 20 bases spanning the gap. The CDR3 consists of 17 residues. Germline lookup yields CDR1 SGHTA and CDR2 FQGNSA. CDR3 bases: TGTGCCAGCAGCTTAGGGGTTCGACAGGCTTCTAGGAATGAGCAGTTCTTC. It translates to CASSLGVRQASRNEQFF. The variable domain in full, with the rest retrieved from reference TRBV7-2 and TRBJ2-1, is GAGVSQSPSNKVTEKGKDVELRCDPISGHTALYWYRQSLGQGLEFLIYFQGNSAPDKSGLPSDRFSAERTGGSVSTLTIQRTQQEDSAVYLCASSLGVRQASRNEQFFGPGTRLTVL.

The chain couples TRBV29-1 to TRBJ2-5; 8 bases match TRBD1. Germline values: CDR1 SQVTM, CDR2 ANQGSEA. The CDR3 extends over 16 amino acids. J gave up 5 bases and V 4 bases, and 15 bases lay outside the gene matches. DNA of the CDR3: TGCAGCGTTGTCCCACCGGGACAGGCGTTATCGGAGACCCAGTACTTC. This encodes CSVVPPGQALSETQYF.

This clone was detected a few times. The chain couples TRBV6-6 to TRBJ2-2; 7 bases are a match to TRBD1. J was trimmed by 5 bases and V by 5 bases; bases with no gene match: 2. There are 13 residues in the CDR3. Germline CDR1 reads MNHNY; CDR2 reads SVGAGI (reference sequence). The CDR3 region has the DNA TGTGCCAGCAGTCCACAGGGGACCGGGGAGCTGTTTTTT. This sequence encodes CASSPQGTGELFF.

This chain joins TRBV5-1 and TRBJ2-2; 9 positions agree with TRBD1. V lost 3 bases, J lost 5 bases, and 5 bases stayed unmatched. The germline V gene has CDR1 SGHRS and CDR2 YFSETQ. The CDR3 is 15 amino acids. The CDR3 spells CASSWGQGGTGELFF. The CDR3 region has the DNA TGCGCCAGCAGCTGGGGACAGGGAGGAACCGGGGAGCTGTTTTTT.

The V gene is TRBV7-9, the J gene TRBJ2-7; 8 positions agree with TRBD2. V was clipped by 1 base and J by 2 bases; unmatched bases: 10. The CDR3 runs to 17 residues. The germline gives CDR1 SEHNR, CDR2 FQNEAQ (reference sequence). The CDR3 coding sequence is TGTGCCAGCAGCTTAGGGGGCACTAGCGGACCAGCCTACGAGCAGTACTTC. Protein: CASSLGGTSGPAYEQYF.

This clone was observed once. Here the CDR3 DNA reads TGCAGTGCTACCATACAGTTAAAAGCTTTCTTT. Translating gives CSATIQLKAFF. The chain couples TRBV20-1 to TRBJ1-1; D gene ambiguous. Germline CDR1 reads DFQATT; CDR2 reads SNEGSKA (reference sequence). The CDR3 sequence is 11 residues long. The V end lost 4 bases, the J end lost 9 bases, and 12 bases lay between the germline ends.

The CDR3 coding sequence is TGCGCCAGCAGCTGGGATACGGGGGGCGAAACTGAAGCTTTCTTT. Translated, it gives CASSWDTGGETEAFF. This chain links TRBV5-1 with TRBJ1-1; perhaps TRBD1 as D (6 bases). This CDR3 has 15 amino acids. The germline V and J ends were trimmed by 3 bases and 5 bases, with 17 bases remaining between them. Germline CDR1 is SGHRS and CDR2 is YFSETQ.

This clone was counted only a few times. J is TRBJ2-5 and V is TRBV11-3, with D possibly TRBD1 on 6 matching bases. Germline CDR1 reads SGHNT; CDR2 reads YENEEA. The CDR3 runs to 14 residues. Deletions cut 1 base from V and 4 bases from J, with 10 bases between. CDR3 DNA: TGTGCCAGCAGCTTAGGAGGCAGGGGAGAGACCCAGTACTTC. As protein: CASSLGGRGETQYF.

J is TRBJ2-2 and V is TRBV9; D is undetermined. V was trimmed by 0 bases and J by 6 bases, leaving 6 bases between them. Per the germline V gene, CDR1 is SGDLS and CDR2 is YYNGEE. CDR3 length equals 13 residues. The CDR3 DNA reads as TGTGCCAGCAGCGTAGTCGCGGCCGGGGAGCTGTTTTTT. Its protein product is CASSVVAAGELFF. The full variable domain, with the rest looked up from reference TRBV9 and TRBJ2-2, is DSGVTQTPKHLITATGQRVTLRCSPRSGDLSVYWYQQSLDQGLQFLIQYYNGEERAKGNILERFSAQQFPDLHSELNLSSLELGDSALYFCASSVVAAGELFFGEGSRLTVL.

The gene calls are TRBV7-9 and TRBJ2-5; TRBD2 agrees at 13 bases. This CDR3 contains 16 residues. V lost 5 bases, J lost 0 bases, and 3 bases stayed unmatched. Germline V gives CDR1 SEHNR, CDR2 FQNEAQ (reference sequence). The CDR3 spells CASSVGLAGNQETQYF. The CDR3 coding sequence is TGTGCCAGCAGCGTGGGACTAGCGGGGAACCAAGAGACCCAGTACTTC.

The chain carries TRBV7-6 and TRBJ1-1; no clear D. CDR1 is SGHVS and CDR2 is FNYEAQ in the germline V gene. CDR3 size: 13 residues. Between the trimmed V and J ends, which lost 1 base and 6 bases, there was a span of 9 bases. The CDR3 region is CASSLGTNAEAFF. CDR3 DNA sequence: TGTGCCAGCAGCTTAGGCACAAATGCTGAAGCTTTCTTT.

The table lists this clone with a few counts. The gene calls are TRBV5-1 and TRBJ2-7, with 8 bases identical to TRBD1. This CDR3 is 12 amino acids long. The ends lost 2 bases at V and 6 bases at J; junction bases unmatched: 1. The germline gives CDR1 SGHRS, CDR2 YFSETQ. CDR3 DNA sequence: TGCGCCAGCAGCTTTGACAGGGGCGAGCAGTACTTC. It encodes CASSFDRGEQYF.

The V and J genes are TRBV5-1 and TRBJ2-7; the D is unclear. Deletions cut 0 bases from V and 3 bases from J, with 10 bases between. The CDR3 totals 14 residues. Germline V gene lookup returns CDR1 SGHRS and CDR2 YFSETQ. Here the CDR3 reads CASSLVRYIYEQYF. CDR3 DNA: TGCGCCAGCAGCTTGGTCCGTTACATCTACGAGCAGTACTTC. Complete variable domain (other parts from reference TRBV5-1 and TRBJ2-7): KAGVTQTPRYLIKTRGQQVTLSCSPISGHRSVSWYQQTPGQGLQFLFEYFSETQRNKGNFPGRFSGRQFSNSRSEMNVSTLELGDSALYLCASSLVRYIYEQYFGPGTRLTVT.